Listed below are T cell receptor beta chains from one sample, sequenced in a study of cytomegalovirus exposure and HLA in healthy donors. The assay was immunoSEQ multiplex PCR, and TCRdb's table has in-frame clones only and misses some. The sample records approximately 150,000 clones, 60% to 85% being singletons. Sequenced input: PBMCs. The source of these receptors is a woman between 35 and 50 years old in good health and CMV-seropositive. The CDR3 runs from the conserved cysteine through the conserved F or W. The order of the fields is J gene, D gene, V gene, clone size, CDR3 DNA, CDR3 protein. The D gene is left open where the match is weak. The size of a clone is reported for some rows only, either as once, few or many, or as a class for expanded clones.

TRBJ1-4 | NA | TRBV18 | NA | TGTGCCAGCTCATGGGCGGGCAATGAAAAACTGTTTTTT | CASSWAGNEKLFF
TRBJ2-5 | TRBD2 | TRBV19 | NA | TGTGCCAGTAGCCGATCGGGATTCGGGGGGAAGGAGACCCAGTACTTC | CASSRSGFGGKETQYF
TRBJ1-1 | NA | TRBV9 | once | TGTGCCAGCAGCGTTGATACGGCGGGCACTGAAGCTTTCTTT | CASSVDTAGTEAFF
TRBJ2-7 | NA | TRBV5-1 | NA | TGCGCCAGCAGCTTGGGGACAGCCGGCGAGCAGTACTTC | CASSLGTAGEQYF
TRBJ2-5 | TRBD2 | TRBV2 | few | TGTGCCAGCAGTGGACTAGCGGGGGGAGAGACCCAGTACTTC | CASSGLAGGETQYF
TRBJ2-5 | TRBD2 | TRBV6-6 | NA | TGTGCCAGCAGAAACGGGGGGGGACAAGAGACCCAGTACTTC | CASRNGGGQETQYF
TRBJ2-7 | TRBD2 | TRBV28 | NA | TGTGCCAGCAGTTTAAACGGATGGGGAGCGGGGGCTTTCTACGAGCAGTACTTC | CASSLNGWGAGAFYEQYF
TRBJ1-3 | NA | TRBV10-3 | once | TGTGCCATCAGTGTCAGGGCCCGCTCTGGAAACACCATATATTTT | CAISVRARSGNTIYF
TRBJ1-4 | TRBD1 | TRBV5-6 | NA | TGTGCCAGCAGCCCGCTGGGGACAGGGAATGAAAAACTGTTTTTT | CASSPLGTGNEKLFF
TRBJ2-3 | TRBD2 | TRBV19 | NA | TGTGCCAGTCGACCGAACGGGGGGGCGTGGAATACGCAGTATTTT | CASRPNGGAWNTQYF
TRBJ1-1 | TRBD1 | TRBV7-2 | NA | TGTGCCAGCATAAACAGGGGGGTGAACACTGAAGCTTTCTTT | CASINRGVNTEAFF
TRBJ1-6 | TRBD1 | TRBV2 | NA | TGTGCCAGCAGTCGGGACAGGGCGAATTCACCCCTCCACTTT | CASSRDRANSPLHF
TRBJ1-3 | NA | TRBV9 | NA | TGTGCCAGCAGCGTAAGGCCCGGGAACACCATATATTTT | CASSVRPGNTIYF
TRBJ2-5 | NA | TRBV5-1 | NA | TGCGCCAGCAGCCCCCCGGGAAACCAAGAGACCCAGTACTTC | CASSPPGNQETQYF
TRBJ1-1 | TRBD1 | TRBV4-1 | NA | TGCGCCAGCAGCGGACACACCGGACAGGGGAACACTGAAGCTTTCTTT | CASSGHTGQGNTEAFF
TRBJ1-4 | NA | TRBV5-4 | NA | TGTGCCAGCAGCTTGGAAGCGGGAACTAATGAAAAACTGTTTTTT | CASSLEAGTNEKLFF
TRBJ1-2 | TRBD1 | TRBV7-2 | NA | TGTGCCAGCAGCCAACCGGGACAGGTTCGGGGCTACACCTTC | CASSQPGQVRGYTF
TRBJ1-6 | NA | TRBV4-1 | once | TGCGCCAGCAGCCAAGTTAGGGGCGAAATTAATTCACCCCTCCACTTT | CASSQVRGEINSPLHF
TRBJ2-7 | TRBD1 | TRBV9 | NA | TGTGCCAGCAGCCGGAGACAGGGGGCCTACGAGCAGTACTTC | CASSRRQGAYEQYF
TRBJ2-5 | TRBD1 | TRBV5-5 | NA | TGTGCCAGCACCTTCGATCAGGGGGCAGAGACCCAGTACTTC | CASTFDQGAETQYF
TRBJ1-1 | NA | TRBV6-6 | NA | TGTGCCAGCAGTTACTCGGGCTCTGAAGCTTTCTTT | CASSYSGSEAFF
TRBJ2-4 | TRBD1 | TRBV7-9 | once | TGTGCCAGCAGCCCCCTGGACAGGGTCGGAAACATTCAGTACTTC | CASSPLDRVGNIQYF
TRBJ1-3 | NA | TRBV30 | once | TGTGCCTGGAAAGCAGGAAACACCATATATTTT | CAWKAGNTIYF
TRBJ2-6 | TRBD2 | TRBV4-3 | NA | TGCGCCAGCAGCCTGGATAGCGGGGGCTCTGGGGCCAACGGCCTGACTTTC | CASSLDSGGSGANGLTF
TRBJ2-5 | NA | TRBV7-9 | NA | TGTGCCAGCAGCTTAGCTTACGGGACCCAGTACTTC | CASSLAYGTQYF
TRBJ1-5 | NA | TRBV6-1 | NA | TGTGCCAGCACAGGGACAAGCAATCAGCCCCAGCATTTT | CASTGTSNQPQHF
TRBJ2-1 | NA | TRBV11-2 | NA | TGTGCCAGCAGCTTAGTTCCCGGGGACTCCTACAATGAGCAGTTCTTC | CASSLVPGDSYNEQFF
TRBJ1-1 | NA | TRBV5-1 | NA | TGCGCCAGCAGCCCTAACCTAGGACAGAAGAACACTGAAGCTTTCTTT | CASSPNLGQKNTEAFF
TRBJ2-3 | TRBD2 | TRBV2 | NA | TGTGCCAGCCTACCAAGCGGGGGGGTGGGCGGTATCGCATATACGCAGTATTTT | CASLPSGGVGGIAYTQYF
TRBJ1-2 | NA | TRBV6-4 | NA | TGTGCCAGCAATCCAGGCTACACCTTC | CASNPGYTF
TRBJ2-3 | TRBD2 | TRBV5-4 | NA | TGTGCCAGCAGCTCGGGCGGGGGGGCACCAGATACGCAGTATTTT | CASSSGGGAPDTQYF
TRBJ2-3 | NA | TRBV7-3 | few | TGTGCCAGCAGCTTAACGATAGAACATACGCAGTATTTT | CASSLTIEHTQYF
TRBJ1-1 | NA | TRBV6-5 | few | TGTGCCAGCAGTTATTTGGCAGGGGAAGCTTTCTTT | CASSYLAGEAFF
TRBJ1-2 | NA | TRBV23-1 | NA | TGCGCCGGCCCTAGCGGCACAAACTATGGCTACACCTTC | CAGPSGTNYGYTF
TRBJ2-7 | NA | TRBV2 | NA | TGTGCCAGCACTTTTGGGCAGTATCCCTACGAGCAGTACTTC | CASTFGQYPYEQYF